This T cell receptor beta chain was documented in a study of blood T cell repertoires in COVID-19. For the study at large: Samples of COVID-19 (acute and convalescent) were obtained from the United States, Italy and Spain. PBMCs, B-cell-depleted T cells, or T cells provided the cDNA or gDNA that made up the material.

In the original analysis: Reference gene primer amplification gave estimated nucleated cell counts. Sequenced by immunoSEQ multiplex PCR; TCRdb stores in-frame clones only, minus some. The V and J calls and clone size come from that table; D and trimming were worked out from the DNA. The sample comprises around 270,000 clones, about 89% of which are singletons, and roughly 4.8% rests with the top ten. V lost 4 bases and J lost 4; bases outside the gene matches: 10. Germline CDR1 reads ENHRY; CDR2 reads SYGVKD. This CDR3 contains 16 residues. The source of this sequence is a man aged 35 to 55 with acute or convalescent COVID-19. The source material was peripheral blood. V and J are TRBV10-3 and TRBJ2-7; TRBD1 matches at 10 bases. The CDR3 loop is CAISGGGDRGLYEQYF. CDR3 bases: TGTGCCATCAGTGGGGGTGGAGACAGGGGGCTGTACGAGCAGTACTTC.